The 26 T cell receptor beta chains below all came from one sample that was sequenced in a study of cytomegalovirus exposure and HLA in healthy donors. TCRdb keeps only in-frame clones here, not all; method: immunoSEQ multiplex PCR. Found here are fewer than 200,000 clones, approximately 87% of them singletons; the top ten hold 1.4%. Sequencing input: PBMCs. The receptor source for this set is a woman aged 25 to 39 in good health and CMV-seronegative.

The CDR3 reads CASSHPVAAAYEQYF. CDR3 in DNA: TGTGCCAGCAGCCACCCGGTAGCGGCCGCCTACGAGCAGTACTTC. The chain links TRBV6-6 to TRBJ2-7; D is possibly TRBD2 (6 bases). Trimming left V 6 bases short and J 2 bases short, with 17 bases between. The CDR3 is made up of 15 amino acids. CDR1 is MNHNY, CDR2 SVGAGI, per germline (reference sequence).

This clone occurred once. The chain joins TRBV30 to TRBJ2-5, with a possible D match to TRBD2 (5 bases). Germline assignment: CDR1 GTSNPN and CDR2 SVGIG (reference sequence). This CDR3 is 15 amino acids long. The germline V and J ends were trimmed by 0 bases and 2 bases, with 13 bases remaining between them. CDR3 in DNA: TGTGCCTGGAGTGTAATGGAGGCCTTACAAGAGACCCAGTACTTC. Its protein is CAWSVMEALQETQYF.

The chain uses TRBV2 and TRBJ2-5, with D maybe TRBD1 (6 bases). This CDR3 has 18 amino acids. Germline lookup yields CDR1 SNHLY and CDR2 FYNNEI. V was clipped by 2 bases and J by 1 base, with 20 bases between them. The CDR3 DNA sequence: TGTGCCAGCAGTGAATATAGGACAGTCCGAACGTTCCAAGAGACCCAGTACTTC. Residues: CASSEYRTVRTFQETQYF.

J is TRBJ2-1 and V is TRBV10-3; the D is unclear. CDR3 length: 17 residues. Germline V gene lookup returns CDR1 ENHRY and CDR2 SYGVKD. Trimming stripped 0 bases from V and 0 bases from J, with 12 bases between. In nucleotides, the CDR3 is TGTGCCATCAGTGAGTCGAACTTCGCTAGCTCCTACAATGAGCAGTTCTTC. It is translated as CAISESNFASSYNEQFF.

The chain links TRBV2 to TRBJ2-5, with 13 nucleotides matching TRBD2. V shed 5 bases and J 1 base; nucleotides not matched to a gene: 4. From germline, CDR1 is SNHLY and CDR2 FYNNEI. The CDR3 sequence is 16 residues long. The DNA of the CDR3 is TGTGCCAGCAGTCTTGGGACTAGCGGGGCCCAAGAGACCCAGTACTTC. Translated: CASSLGTSGAQETQYF. The variable domain in full, completed from reference TRBV2 and TRBJ2-5, reads EPEVTQTPSHQVTQMGQEVILRCVPISNHLYFYWYRQILGQKVEFLVSFYNNEISEKSEIFDDQFSVERPDGSNFTLKIRSTKLEDSAMYFCASSLGTSGAQETQYFGPGTRLLVL.

A single count supports this clone. The rearrangement uses TRBV4-2 and TRBJ2-3; 9 bases map to TRBD2. The trim removed 4 bases at V and 4 bases at J, leaving 3 bases unmatched. The CDR3 totals 14 residues. From germline, CDR1 is LGHNA and CDR2 YNFKEQ. This chain's CDR3 is CASSRLAGSDTQYF. The CDR3, as DNA: TGTGCCAGCAGCCGCCTAGCGGGATCAGATACGCAGTATTTT.

The gene calls are TRBV6-1 and TRBJ2-4; TRBD1 matches at 7 bases. Germline values: CDR1 MNHNS, CDR2 SASEGT. The CDR3 extends over 18 amino acids. J gave up 0 bases and V 0 bases, and 8 bases lay outside the gene matches. CDR3 loop: CASSEAPRDSLAKNIQYF. The CDR3 DNA is TGTGCCAGCAGTGAAGCTCCCCGGGACAGCTTAGCCAAAAACATTCAGTACTTC.

This clone was detected a few times. V and J are TRBV15 and TRBJ1-5; 8 bases match TRBD1. J lost 4 bases, V lost 6 bases, and 5 bases had no gene match. Germline V gives CDR1 LNHNV, CDR2 YYDKDF (reference sequence). This CDR3 region has 14 residues. CDR3 sequence (DNA): TGTGCCACCAGTCCAGGGGGCAATAATCAGCCCCAGCATTTT. Encoded protein: CATSPGGNNQPQHF. The variable domain in full, with the rest retrieved from reference TRBV15 and TRBJ1-5, is DAMVIQNPRYQVTQFGKPVTLSCSQTLNHNVMYWYQQKSSQAPKLLFHYYDKDFNNEADTPDNFQSRRPNTSFCFLDIRSPGLGDTAMYLCATSPGGNNQPQHFGDGTRLSIL.

The rearrangement joins TRBV14 to TRBJ2-2; 11 bases fit TRBD2. V shed 1 base and J 7 bases; nucleotides not matched to a gene: 5. CDR1 is SGHDN, CDR2 FVKESK, per germline. This CDR3 comprises 16 residues. CDR3 in amino acids: CASSQVAGGPLGELFF. In DNA form, the CDR3 reads TGTGCCAGCAGCCAAGTAGCGGGGGGGCCCCTCGGGGAGCTGTTTTTT.

The V and J genes are TRBV18 and TRBJ1-5; TRBD1 agrees at 7 bases. The CDR3 length is 19 residues. The J segment lost 3 bases and the V segment lost 6 bases, leaving 20 bases of the junction unmatched. CDR1 is KGHSH and CDR2 is LQKENI in the germline V gene. The CDR3 spells CASSLKAPSTGRLNQPQHF. CDR3 nucleotides: TGTGCCAGCTCCCTCAAAGCCCCCTCGACAGGGAGGCTCAATCAGCCCCAGCATTTT.

The CDR3 protein is CASSQTGTGDNQPQHF. The CDR3, as DNA: TGCGCCAGCAGCCAAACCGGGACAGGGGACAATCAGCCCCAGCATTTT. The chain is built from TRBV4-1 and TRBJ1-5, with 10 nucleotides matching TRBD1. Germline V gene lookup returns CDR1 MGHRA and CDR2 YSYEKL. This CDR3 has 16 residues. Unmatched junction bases numbered 4, after V lost 2 bases and J lost 3 bases.

This chain joins TRBV5-1 and TRBJ2-7; a possible D gene is TRBD1 (6 bases). The length of the CDR3 is 14 residues. V was pared by 1 base and J by 6 bases, with 14 bases between. The germline V gene has CDR1 SGHRS and CDR2 YFSETQ. The CDR3 loop is CASSLTGYRSEQYF. The CDR3 nucleotides are TGCGCCAGCAGCTTGACAGGGTACCGGAGCGAGCAGTACTTC.

This chain joins TRBV2 and TRBJ2-5; weak D call: TRBD2 (5 bases). The ends were cut back, 7 bases at V and 2 bases at J, with 11 bases in the middle. Germline lookup yields CDR1 SNHLY and CDR2 FYNNEI. The CDR3 spans 13 residues. The CDR3 coding sequence is TGTGCCAGCAACGGGGTCTGGCAAGAGACCCAGTACTTC. It is translated as CASNGVWQETQYF. Supplemented by reference TRBV2 and TRBJ2-5, the full variable domain reads EPEVTQTPSHQVTQMGQEVILRCVPISNHLYFYWYRQILGQKVEFLVSFYNNEISEKSEIFDDQFSVERPDGSNFTLKIRSTKLEDSAMYFCASNGVWQETQYFGPGTRLLVL.

This clone has more than one count but fewer than ten. The CDR3 DNA follows: TGTGCCAGCAGCGCGACTAGCGGCTACGAGCAGTACTTC. Translated, it gives CASSATSGYEQYF. The chain couples TRBV7-2 to TRBJ2-7; TRBD2 aligns across 9 bases. CDR3 length equals 13 residues. Trimming took 5 bases from V and 3 from J; bases not matched to a gene: 2. Germline CDR1 SGHTA, CDR2 FQGNSA.

V is TRBV4-2 and J is TRBJ2-1; 7 bases align to TRBD1. This CDR3 is 16 amino acids long. V shed 2 bases, J shed 2 bases, and the junction held 6 bases outside the gene matches. The germline V gene has CDR1 LGHNA and CDR2 YNFKEQ. CDR3 sequence: CASSQRGTVAYNEQFF. The CDR3 bases are TGTGCCAGCAGCCAAAGAGGGACAGTTGCCTACAATGAGCAGTTCTTC.

This chain uses TRBV6-1 with TRBJ2-1; maybe TRBD1 (6 bases). The germline V gene encodes CDR1 MNHNS and CDR2 SASEGT. The V end was cut by 5 bases, the J end by 12 bases, with 11 bases between. The CDR3 consists of 11 residues. DNA for the CDR3: TGTGCCAGCAGTTATCTGGGGGCGCAGTTCTTC. It yields the protein CASSYLGAQFF.

The CDR3, as DNA: TGTGCCAGCAGTTTATCGTTATCGACAGGCCTTAACTATGGCTACACCTTC. This sequence encodes CASSLSLSTGLNYGYTF. The rearrangement uses TRBV27 and TRBJ1-2, with a weak D call TRBD1 (6 bases). V was pared by 0 bases and J by 1 base, with 15 bases between. Per germline, CDR1 MNHEY and CDR2 SMNVEV (reference sequence). The CDR3 is 17 amino acids.

This clone came up a few times. This chain connects TRBV10-2 to TRBJ1-5; a weak D match, TRBD1 (6 bases). Germline V gives CDR1 WSHSY, CDR2 SAAADI. The V and J ends lost 8 bases and 5 bases respectively, with 16 bases between them. There are 14 residues in the CDR3. CDR3 sequence: CASRPGQRDQPQHF. In nucleotides, the CDR3 is TGCGCCAGCCGACCTGGACAGAGGGATCAGCCCCAGCATTTT.

The chain employs TRBV6-5 and TRBJ2-1; no clear D gene. Germline assignment: CDR1 MNHEY and CDR2 SVGAGI. The CDR3 contains 13 residues. Trimming stripped 6 bases from V and 0 bases from J, with 6 bases between. The DNA of the CDR3 is TGTGCCAGCAGAAGAGACTCCTACAATGAGCAGTTCTTC. It translates to CASRRDSYNEQFF.

This chain links TRBV2 with TRBJ2-7; D is perhaps TRBD1 (6 bases). Germline V gene lookup returns CDR1 SNHLY and CDR2 FYNNEI. Trimming took off 1 base at V and 0 bases at J, with 10 bases between the two ends. This CDR3 comprises 15 residues. Written as DNA, the CDR3 is TGTGCCAGCAGTGAAGACAGGGCCATCTCCTACGAGCAGTACTTC. Translation: CASSEDRAISYEQYF.

The V and J genes are TRBV16 and TRBJ1-6; weak D call: TRBD1 (5 bases). The CDR3 totals 16 residues. Germline-derived CDR1 and CDR2 are KGHSY and FQNENV. V dropped 2 bases and J dropped 5 bases, with 13 bases sitting between them. Here the CDR3 DNA reads TGTGCCAGCAGCCAACCTGGGGCAGCAGATAATTCACCCCTCCACTTT. Protein sequence: CASSQPGAADNSPLHF.

V gene TRBV27 combines with J gene TRBJ2-1, with 9 bases that match TRBD1. The junction had 5 bases not matched to a gene; V was cut back by 8 bases and J by 0 bases. The CDR3 sequence is 15 residues long. Looked up from germline, CDR1 is MNHEY and CDR2 is SMNVEV (reference sequence). The CDR3 DNA follows: TGTGCCAGCGGACAGGGGCTAAGCTCCTACAATGAGCAGTTCTTC. Encoded protein: CASGQGLSSYNEQFF.

Here the CDR3 reads CASSSTAQGIIHEQFF. CDR3 DNA sequence: TGTGCCAGCAGCTCAACCGCACAGGGGATCATTCATGAGCAGTTCTTC. The J gene is TRBJ2-1, the V gene TRBV13, with 7 bases fitting TRBD1. Germline V gene sequence: CDR1 PRHDT, CDR2 FYEKMQ (reference sequence). V shed 4 bases, J shed 8 bases, and the junction held 14 bases outside the gene matches. The CDR3 is made up of 16 amino acids.

The chain is built from TRBV7-2 and TRBJ2-7; 11 positions match TRBD2. With V trimmed by 3 bases and J by 3 bases, 1 base remained unmatched. The germline gives CDR1 SGHTA, CDR2 FQGNSA. This CDR3 comprises 14 residues. CDR3 residues: CASSFLAGGYEQYF. The CDR3 DNA reads TGTGCCAGCAGCTTTCTAGCGGGGGGCTACGAGCAGTACTTC.

The sample holds one count of this clone. The chain joins TRBV18 to TRBJ2-1; 7 bases fit TRBD1. The CDR3 is 16 residues long. The V gene's germline CDR1 is KGHSH and CDR2 LQKENI. Trimming cost V 5 bases and J 2 bases; bases outside gene matches: 9. Written as DNA, the CDR3 is TGTGCCAGCTCAGGGGACCGGGACAGACCCTACAATGAGCAGTTCTTC. This codes for CASSGDRDRPYNEQFF.

This clone has only one observation. J is TRBJ2-7 and V is TRBV7-9; D may be TRBD2 (5 bases). Trimming shortened V by 5 bases and J by 4 bases, and 21 bases separated the two germline ends. CDR1 and CDR2 from the germline V gene are SEHNR and FQNEAQ (reference sequence). This CDR3 has 16 amino acids. In DNA, the CDR3 is TGTGCCAGCAGCCCCGTGGGGAGTCAAGTTGGGTACGAGCAGTACTTC. It translates to CASSPVGSQVGYEQYF.